This TCR beta chain was recovered during a study of CD8 T cells in Susac syndrome (dated by TCRdb to between 2018 and 2021). Notes on the research overall: The study used repertoire sequencing to test whether antigen drove CD8+ T cell activation and differentiation in Susac syndrome. The study compared CD8+ T cell repertoire clonality among 12 healthy donors, about 14 Susac syndrome patients and approximately 16 multiple sclerosis patients. The investigation overall reported the following: The TCR sequencing and HLA analysis was acknowledged to have included a relatively small number of individuals.

Peripheral blood CD8+ and CD4+ T cells from healthy donors, Susac syndrome patients and multiple sclerosis patients were profiled by high-throughput TCR beta sequencing. The healthy donors served as controls matched for age and sex. Bulk CD8+ and CD4+ T cells were purified magnetically by negative isolation, whereas CD8+ TEMRA cells were enriched by FACS. Blood was drawn into EDTA tubes, processed within 24 hours, and PBMCs were isolated by density gradient centrifugation. PBMCs intended for TCR sequencing were cryopreserved in liquid nitrogen and were subsequently thawed in a 37 degrees C water bath. A purity of at least 90% was achieved for sorted or isolated CD4+, CD8+ and CD8+ TEMRA cells. RNA was extracted using the RNeasy kit, and roughly 0.5 to 1 ug of the RNA was reverse transcribed with random hexamers. TCR beta CDR3 regions were amplified with the immunoSEQ multiplex PCR assay covering 54 Vbeta and 13 Jbeta segments. PCR amplification bias was corrected using a synthetic template baseline for primer optimization and computational correction. Turning to the authors' computational methods: Reads were annotated to V, D and J genes according to IMGT and were analyzed with immunoSEQ Analyzer, with only productive sequences retained. To calculate clonality, Shannon entropy was normalized by log2 of the number of productive unique sequences and then subtracted from one. For each patient and control, public and private clones were evaluated among the 100 most prevalent clones. Susac-specific clones were defined as absent from healthy and MS cohorts, around 980 published viral clones and other ImmuneACCESS disease sequences. TCRdb trimmed the raw reads at Q25, called clones with MiXCR and kept productive beta chains. Entries are consolidated by CDR3 protein sequence, retaining the most common genes and DNA. The authors' filters were not applied to this entry. The sample records 110,000 to 150,000 distinct CDR3 sequences, nearly 95% of which are singletons. The ten largest clones add up to over 0.25% of the sample.

As concerns this clonotype: This clone's antigen is unknown. Base qualities are not recorded, but no much larger clone differs from it by a single base.

Trimming takes 0 bases from V and 8 bases from J, and the germline ends sit 8 bases apart. The CDR3 goes from the cysteine to the phenylalanine over 12 residues. Only CDR3 DNA is held: 36 bases, read in frame from base 1. CDR1 SQVTM and CDR2 ANQGSEA are derived from the germline V gene. Sequencing was done on a sample of CD8+ T cells from PBMCs. The clonotype comes from a human donor in good health. The chain joins TRBV29-1 to TRBJ2-1; the D gene cannot be resolved reliably. The nucleotides read TGCAGCGTTGAAGATGACGGCGATGAGCAGTTCTTC. Translation gives CSVEDDGDEQFF.